The 32 T cell receptor beta chains in this list originate from one sample, sequenced in a study of shared clonotypes between healthy human individuals. The protocol was immunoSEQ multiplex PCR, while the TCRdb copy is restricted to in-frame clones and leaves out a portion. The sample yields about 600,000 clones, 95% to 98% seen once. The source material was naive CD4+ T cells sorted from blood. Subset here: CD45RA+ positively selected. The origin of the receptors is a woman younger than 45 in good health.

The chain carries TRBV5-1 and TRBJ2-2; weak D call: TRBD2 (6 bases). Germline CDR1 is SGHRS and CDR2 is YFSETQ. Trimming took 3 bases from V and 8 from J, leaving 14 bases between them. The CDR3 length is 14 residues. Written as DNA, the CDR3 is TGCGCCAGCAGCTCGGACTTGGCGGGAGGGGAGCTGTTTTTT. It yields the protein CASSSDLAGGELFF.

This chain uses TRBV27 with TRBJ1-2, with 7 bases that match TRBD1. Per the germline V gene, CDR1 is MNHEY and CDR2 is SMNVEV (reference sequence). The CDR3 runs 13 residues. J gave up 2 bases and V 6 bases, and 3 bases lay outside the gene matches. In nucleotides, the CDR3 is TGTGCCAGCAGCACACAGGGGAACTATGGCTACACCTTC. This translates into CASSTQGNYGYTF.

The rearrangement joins TRBV30 to TRBJ2-7; no definite D call. CDR3 length: 12 residues. V lost 2 bases and J 1 base, leaving 6 bases between the germline ends. Per germline, CDR1 GTSNPN and CDR2 SVGIG (reference sequence). The CDR3 bases are TGTGCCTGGAGTCGCATATCCTACGAGCAGTACTTC. The encoded protein is CAWSRISYEQYF.

This chain connects TRBV27 to TRBJ2-7, with TRBD2 as a possible D gene (5 bases). The germline gives CDR1 MNHEY, CDR2 SMNVEV (reference sequence). The CDR3 consists of 15 residues. V lost 5 bases, J lost 5 bases, and 19 bases lay in between. The CDR3 bases are TGTGCCAGCAGTCCTCGAGGGAGCGCCAACCACGAGCAGTACTTC. Translated: CASSPRGSANHEQYF.

The chain is built from TRBV23-1 and TRBJ1-1; the D is unclear. TRBV23-1 is treated as an ORF (open reading frame) with a function not yet certain. There are 13 residues in the CDR3. V was clipped by 1 base and J by 2 bases, with 5 bases between them. The CDR3 sequence: CASSQFLNTEAFF. DNA of the CDR3: TGCGCCAGCAGTCAATTCCTCAACACTGAAGCTTTCTTT.

The rearrangement links TRBV6-1 to TRBJ1-5; D remains unclear. Germline V CDR1 and CDR2: MNHNS, SASEGT. Trimming pared 3 bases from V and 0 bases from J, leaving 6 bases between. The CDR3 is 14 residues long. The CDR3 sequence: CASSDRVSNQPQHF. DNA for the CDR3: TGTGCCAGCAGTGACAGAGTTAGCAATCAGCCCCAGCATTTT.

This clone was seen just once. V is TRBV10-1 and J is TRBJ2-3; 9 nucleotides align to TRBD2. Germline V gene lookup returns CDR1 WNHNN and CDR2 SYGVQD (reference sequence). The CDR3 extends over 15 amino acids. Trimming removed 2 bases from V and 5 bases from J; junction bases left unmatched: 5. As DNA, the CDR3 is TGCGCCAGCAGTGAGCGGGCTAGCGGGATAGATACGCAGTATTTT. Protein: CASSERASGIDTQYF.

The rearrangement links TRBV28 to TRBJ2-5, with TRBD2 matching 9 bases. CDR3 length: 18 residues. Losses at the gene ends were 10 bases for V and 3 bases for J; bases not matched to a gene: 21. CDR1 is MDHEN, CDR2 SYDVKM, per germline. Here the CDR3 DNA reads TGTGCCACCTCACCCCCACTTGGACTAGCGACCGATAAAGAGACCCAGTACTTC. Translating gives CATSPPLGLATDKETQYF.

This chain uses TRBV10-3 with TRBJ1-1; tentatively, D is TRBD1 (6 bases). In germline, CDR1 is ENHRY, CDR2 SYGVKD. Deletions cut 4 bases from V and 5 bases from J, with 11 bases between. The CDR3 is 13 amino acids. The CDR3 DNA sequence: TGTGCCATCAGTGGATCAGGGGTTACTGAAGCTTTCTTT. Translated: CAISGSGVTEAFF.

A note on this clone: This CDR3 is also generated by other DNA sequences in the sample. The CDR3 here is CASSPGQDYEQYF. CDR3 DNA: TGTGCCAGCTCACCGGGACAGGACTACGAGCAGTACTTC. The V and J genes are TRBV18 and TRBJ2-7; 8 nucleotides align to TRBD1. This CDR3 region has 13 residues. The V and J ends lost 3 bases and 3 bases, in that order; junction bases with no gene match: 1. CDR1 is KGHSH and CDR2 is LQKENI in the germline V gene.

The rearrangement uses TRBV13 and TRBJ2-6; 11 bases align to TRBD2. Germline assignment: CDR1 PRHDT and CDR2 FYEKMQ (reference sequence). V dropped 5 bases and J dropped 6; count of bases not matched to a gene: 3. The CDR3 spans 15 residues. CDR3 DNA: TGTGCCAGCAGCATGGGACTAGCGGTGGCCAACGTCCTGACTTTC. It yields the protein CASSMGLAVANVLTF.

The chain uses TRBV28 and TRBJ2-7; 8 positions match TRBD1. Germline CDR1 MDHEN, CDR2 SYDVKM. The CDR3 covers 14 residues. Trimming took 7 bases from V and 1 from J; bases not matched to a gene: 6. In DNA, the CDR3 is TGTGCCAGCAAGACAGGGGCACAATCCTACGAGCAGTACTTC. It encodes CASKTGAQSYEQYF. The whole variable domain, filled in from reference TRBV28 and TRBJ2-7, reads DVKVTQSSRYLVKRTGEKVFLECVQDMDHENMFWYRQDPGLGLRLIYFSYDVKMKEKGDIPEGYSVSREKKERFSLILESASTNQTSMYLCASKTGAQSYEQYFGPGTRLTVT.

This chain connects TRBV7-9 to TRBJ2-1; TRBD1 might be the D (5 bases). CDR3 length: 14 amino acids. Per the germline V gene, CDR1 is SEHNR and CDR2 is FQNEAQ (reference sequence). V was trimmed by 2 bases and J by 5 bases, leaving 10 bases between them. The CDR3 is CASSLRGSNNEQFF. CDR3 coding DNA: TGTGCCAGCAGCTTAAGGGGCAGTAACAATGAGCAGTTCTTC. Combining the CDR3 with reference TRBV7-9 and TRBJ2-1 gives the whole variable domain DTGVSQNPRHKITKRGQNVTFRCDPISEHNRLYWYRQTLGQGPEFLTYFQNEAQLEKSRLLSDRFSAERPKGSFSTLEIQRTEQGDSAMYLCASSLRGSNNEQFFGPGTRLTVL.

CDR3 amino acids: CASTQGRRVPYEQYF. CDR3 nucleotide sequence: TGTGCCAGCACCCAGGGTAGAAGGGTTCCTTACGAGCAGTACTTC. The chain combines TRBV21-1 with TRBJ2-7; TRBD1, as called in the table, went unchecked against the DNA. TRBV21-1 is a known pseudogene. CDR3 size: 15 residues.

V is TRBV6-6 and J is TRBJ1-3; TRBD1 is a possible D gene (6 bases). The germline V and J ends were trimmed by 2 bases and 4 bases, with 12 bases remaining between them. Germline lookup yields CDR1 MNHNY and CDR2 SVGAGI (reference sequence). This CDR3 is 15 amino acids long. CDR3 in amino acids: CASSYAGGPGNTIYF. The DNA of the CDR3 is TGTGCCAGCAGTTACGCCGGGGGGCCCGGAAACACCATATATTTT.

This chain connects TRBV29-1 to TRBJ2-7, with 16 bases identical to TRBD2. V lost 7 bases to trimming and J lost 2 bases; unmatched junction nucleotides: 8. The CDR3 loop spans 16 amino acids. Germline V gene sequence: CDR1 SQVTM, CDR2 ANQGSEA. The CDR3 region has the DNA TGCAGCGGCTCACCGGGACTAGCGGGAGGGCCCTACGAGCAGTACTTC. This sequence encodes CSGSPGLAGGPYEQYF.

The J gene is TRBJ2-1, the V gene TRBV11-2, with 11 bases that match TRBD2. CDR1 and CDR2 from the germline V gene are SGHAT and FQNNGV. This CDR3 region has 17 residues. V lost 0 bases to trimming and J lost 7 bases; unmatched junction nucleotides: 8. CDR3 coding DNA: TGTGCCAGCAGCTTAGATCAGGGTAGCGGGAGGGTAAATGAGCAGTTCTTC. This gives the protein CASSLDQGSGRVNEQFF.

This chain joins TRBV6-6 and TRBJ2-7, with 8 bases identical to TRBD1. Germline CDR1 and CDR2: MNHNY and SVGAGI (reference sequence). The length of the CDR3 is 14 residues. Unmatched junction bases numbered 10, after V lost 7 bases and J lost 5 bases. As DNA, the CDR3 is TGTGCCAGCAACGTGGACAGGGATCGTCACGAGCAGTACTTC. As protein: CASNVDRDRHEQYF.

The chain employs TRBV7-8 and TRBJ2-5; TRBD2 aligns across 9 bases. The J call may not be correct, given that the DNA end is closer to TRBJ2-7. The CDR3 has 16 residues. CDR1 is SGHVS, CDR2 FQNEAQ, per germline. As DNA, the CDR3 is TGTGCCAGCTCGTCCCGTTGGCGGGAGGGCCTATACGAGCAGTACTTC. Its protein product is CASSSRWREGLYEQYF.

V gene TRBV27 combines with J gene TRBJ1-3; tentative D call: TRBD1 (5 bases). Trimming removed 4 bases from V and 6 bases from J, with 16 bases in between. The CDR3 consists of 15 residues. Germline loops: CDR1 MNHEY, CDR2 SMNVEV (reference sequence). CDR3 in amino acids: CASSWSGADKNTIYF. CDR3 DNA: TGTGCCAGCAGTTGGAGTGGGGCAGACAAAAACACCATATATTTT.

The chain carries TRBV2 and TRBJ2-5; D not certain. The J call could be wrong; TRBJ2-7 is a better fit for the DNA end. Germline loops: CDR1 SNHLY, CDR2 FYNNEI. CDR3 length: 13 amino acids. The CDR3 DNA reads as TGTGCCAGCAGTGAACGGCAGTACTACGAGCAGTACTTC. Amino acids: CASSERQYYEQYF.

V and J are TRBV29-1 and TRBJ1-1; possible D gene TRBD1, 5 bases. The V and J ends lost 6 bases and 1 base respectively, with 12 bases between them. The CDR3 length is 13 residues. Per germline, CDR1 SQVTM and CDR2 ANQGSEA. CDR3 nucleotides: TGCAGCGTCCAACAGGCATCGAACACTGAAGCTTTCTTT. It translates to CSVQQASNTEAFF. The full variable domain, in which reference TRBV29-1 and TRBJ1-1 provide the parts outside the CDR3, is SAVISQKPSRDICQRGTSLTIQCQVDSQVTMMFWYRQQPGQSLTLIATANQGSEATYESGFVIDKFPISRPNLTFSTLTVSNMSPEDSSIYLCSVQQASNTEAFFGQGTRLTVV.

The V and J genes are TRBV28 and TRBJ1-1; D not certain. Germline lookup yields CDR1 MDHEN and CDR2 SYDVKM. Trimming cost V 5 bases and J 5 bases, with 12 bases left between them. The CDR3 spans 13 residues. The CDR3 nucleotides are TGTGCCAGCAGTGGCCCGGGGATTACTGAAGCTTTCTTT. Translated: CASSGPGITEAFF.

The chain joins TRBV28 to TRBJ1-1; a possible D gene is TRBD1 (5 bases). Trimming took off 5 bases at V and 5 bases at J, with 9 bases between the two ends. There are 12 residues in the CDR3. Germline loops: CDR1 MDHEN, CDR2 SYDVKM. CDR3 coding DNA: TGTGCCAGCAGTGGGGGGGGAACTGAAGCTTTCTTT. Encoded protein: CASSGGGTEAFF.

This clone was observed a single time. The CDR3 protein is CASSLGGTYNEKLFF. The CDR3, as DNA: TGTGCCAGCAGCTTAGGCGGGACCTATAATGAAAAACTGTTTTTT. This sequence joins TRBV7-9 and TRBJ1-4; D possibly corresponds to TRBD1 (5 bases). There are 15 residues in the CDR3. With 1 base removed from V and 4 bases from J, the gap between germline ends came to 10 bases. Germline V lookup: CDR1 SEHNR, CDR2 FQNEAQ (reference sequence).

A single count supports this clone. V is TRBV5-1 and J is TRBJ2-5; TRBD1 aligns across 8 bases. CDR1 SGHRS and CDR2 YFSETQ come from the germline V gene. V gave up 7 bases and J gave up 7 bases; unmatched junction bases: 12. This CDR3 spans 14 amino acids. Written as DNA, the CDR3 is TGCGCCAGCGGAGGACAGGGCCAGGTTGGGACCCAGTACTTC. Encoded protein: CASGGQGQVGTQYF.

This chain links TRBV5-4 with TRBJ1-2; the D is unclear. With 5 bases removed from V and 0 bases from J, the gap between germline ends came to 14 bases. Per the germline V gene, CDR1 is SGHNT and CDR2 is YYREEE (reference sequence). There are 15 residues in the CDR3. The CDR3 spells CASSLVTQANYGYTF. The CDR3 bases are TGTGCCAGCAGTCTAGTGACCCAGGCTAACTATGGCTACACCTTC. The whole variable domain, remainder taken from reference TRBV5-4 and TRBJ1-2, is ETGVTQSPTHLIKTRGQQVTLRCSSQSGHNTVSWYQQALGQGPQFIFQYYREEENGRGNFPPRFSGLQFPNYSSELNVNALELDDSALYLCASSLVTQANYGYTFGSGTRLTVV.

The J gene is TRBJ2-7, the V gene TRBV18, with unresolved D. Germline V lookup: CDR1 KGHSH, CDR2 LQKENI. This CDR3 spans 13 amino acids. V dropped 3 bases and J dropped 0 bases, with 6 bases sitting between them. The CDR3 loop reads CASSPLSSYEQYF. The CDR3 nucleotides read TGTGCCAGCTCACCCCTCAGCTCCTACGAGCAGTACTTC.

V gene TRBV7-3 combines with J gene TRBJ2-1; 10 bases are shared with TRBD2. CDR1 and CDR2 (germline): SGHTA, FQGTGA. V was pared by 5 bases and J by 0 bases, with 1 base of the junction left unmatched. The CDR3 is made up of 15 amino acids. The CDR3 sequence: CASSPSGSSYNEQFF. The CDR3 DNA follows: TGTGCCAGCAGCCCTAGCGGGAGCTCCTACAATGAGCAGTTCTTC.

The chain is built from TRBV5-1 and TRBJ2-2; no reliable D call. V lost 0 bases and J lost 7, with 19 bases in between. This CDR3 region has 17 residues. Germline V gene sequence: CDR1 SGHRS, CDR2 YFSETQ. CDR3 nucleotide sequence: TGCGCCAGCAGCTTGGGACTCAAGAGGATGGATGACGGGGAGCTGTTTTTT. This gives the protein CASSLGLKRMDDGELFF.

J is TRBJ1-1 and V is TRBV5-1, with 7 bases that match TRBD1. The CDR3 is made up of 17 amino acids. Germline V CDR1 and CDR2: SGHRS, YFSETQ. Trimming took 4 bases from V and 4 from J; bases not matched to a gene: 16. The CDR3 DNA reads TGCGCCAGCAGCGCGAGGGGGCCCTACAGTTACTCCACTGAAGCTTTCTTT. Translating it yields CASSARGPYSYSTEAFF.

The rearrangement links TRBV2 to TRBJ2-7, with D tentatively TRBD1 (5 bases). The CDR3 has 14 amino acids. The V end was cut by 8 bases, the J end by 1 base, with 15 bases between. Germline CDR1 is SNHLY and CDR2 is FYNNEI. CDR3 sequence reads: CASLPRVRSYEQYF. DNA for the CDR3: TGTGCCAGCTTGCCCAGGGTGAGGTCCTACGAGCAGTACTTC.